Detailed here is one T cell receptor (beta chain). Its antigen is unidentified. Per CD8+ T cell subset, triplicate sorts of some 280,000 cells each were done. The sample is drawn from a study of CXCR3-negative and CXCR3-positive naive CD8 T cells. Study results and caveats: Unlike memory cells, which differed, naive CXCR3-negative and CXCR3-positive cells had similar TRBV-TRBJ usage. Researchers report that CXCR3-positive naive cells carry more hydrophobic TRB CDR3s than CXCR3-negative naive cells.

CDR3 length: 16 residues. Germline V gene data show CDR1 as SEHNR and CDR2 as FQNEAQ (reference sequence). UMI-labeled TRB cDNA libraries were prepared by 5' RACE. With the 5' RACE reads reprocessed, TCRdb shows one record per CDR3 protein and no DNA. The sample holds about 41,000 distinct CDR3 sequences. The sequenced material came from naive CXCR3- CD8+ T cells from blood. Subset reported: CD45RO-CCR7+CD27+CD95- naive CD8+ T cells lacking CXCR3 (TNR3-). This sequence joins TRBV7-9 and TRBJ2-3. The clonotype originates from a human donor in good health. Some clones in this sample may be carry-over from other donors' samples. CDR3 residues: CASSRTGQPVADTQYF.